This passage covers 13 T cell receptor beta chains from one sample sequenced in a study of regulatory T cells in long-lasting Graves disease. CDR3-region Arm-PCR and iRepertoire HTBI primers produced the TCR beta libraries. TCRdb redid the calling of the multiplex PCR reads with MiXCR, one entry per CDR3 protein. The sample holds 500,000 to 700,000 distinct CDR3 sequences, around 30% seen once. Time point: persistent/refractory GD, antithyroid drugs over 5 years with positive TRAb. Generation of the TCR library employed RNA extracted from PBMCs. Sequencing used peripheral blood mononuclear cells (PBMCs), obtained when the disease was refractory, from a patient treated with antithyroid drugs. Receptor source: a female donor with Graves disease.

The chain uses TRBV4-3 and TRBJ1-2, with D hard to call. Germline V gene data show CDR1 as LGHNA and CDR2 as YSLEER. The CDR3 extends over 14 amino acids. The ends were cut back, 3 bases at V and 8 bases at J, with 16 bases in the middle. CDR3 bases: TGCGCCAGCAGCCATCAAGGAAGGACTCCGGGCTACACCTTC. Translating it yields CASSHQGRTPGYTF.

This sequence joins TRBV9 and TRBJ1-6; D is ambiguous. Trimming stripped 0 bases from V and 2 bases from J, with 6 bases between. Germline assignment: CDR1 SGDLS and CDR2 YYNGEE. This CDR3 is built from 15 residues. CDR3 amino acids: CASSVESTYNSPLHF. The CDR3 DNA reads as TGTGCCAGCAGCGTAGAGAGCACCTATAATTCACCCCTCCACTTT.

This clonotype was detected a few times. The V call is TRBV27, the J call TRBJ1-1; D ambiguous. This CDR3 comprises 14 residues. The V gene lost 7 bases and the J gene lost 0 bases, with 12 bases spanning the gap. Germline loops: CDR1 MNHEY, CDR2 SMNVEV (reference sequence). The CDR3 bases are TGTGCCAGCAAATTGGGTCCGGTGAACACTGAAGCTTTCTTT. Translated: CASKLGPVNTEAFF.

The chain recombines TRBV28 with TRBJ2-7; 9 nucleotides agree with TRBD1. With V trimmed by 4 bases and J by 3 bases, 13 bases remained unmatched. CDR3 length equals 17 residues. CDR1 is MDHEN, CDR2 SYDVKM, per germline. The CDR3 nucleotides read TGTGCCAGCAGTTCCTCCGGGACAGGGTATCCCCACTACGAGCAGTACTTC. It translates to CASSSSGTGYPHYEQYF.

The CDR3 sequence is CASSYSLTARSYGYTF. The CDR3 DNA sequence: TGTGCCAGCAGTTACTCGTTAACGGCCAGAAGCTATGGCTACACCTTC. V usage is TRBV6-5 and J usage is TRBJ1-2; D unclear. This CDR3 has 16 amino acids. V was trimmed by 0 bases and J by 4 bases, leaving 15 bases between them. Germline V lookup: CDR1 MNHEY, CDR2 SVGAGI.

There are many counts of this clonotype. The V and J genes are TRBV12-3 or TRBV12-4 and TRBJ1-2, with D unresolved. The CDR3 runs to 13 residues. Trimming cost V 1 base and J 7 bases, with 10 bases left between them. The CDR3 DNA follows: TGTGCCAGCAGTTTAGGGGTACCGACTGGCTACACCTTC. This translates into CASSLGVPTGYTF.

This clonotype was detected ten times or more. V and J are TRBV28 and TRBJ1-1; D call uncertain. Between the trimmed V and J ends, which lost 10 bases and 0 bases, there was a span of 15 bases. The CDR3 consists of 14 residues. Germline V gene data show CDR1 as MDHEN and CDR2 as SYDVKM. CDR3 sequence reads: CATAMTELNTEAFF. For the CDR3, the DNA is TGTGCCACCGCAATGACGGAATTGAACACTGAAGCTTTCTTT.

The J gene is TRBJ1-3, the V gene TRBV28; D perhaps matches TRBD1 (5 bases). The CDR3 spans 15 residues. Trimming cost V 3 bases and J 0 bases, with 9 bases left between them. Germline assignment: CDR1 MDHEN and CDR2 SYDVKM. As DNA, the CDR3 is TGTGCCAGCAGTTTCGGGGGAACCTCTGGAAACACCATATATTTT. Residues: CASSFGGTSGNTIYF. Full variable domain (missing parts from reference TRBV28 and TRBJ1-3): DVKVTQSSRYLVKRTGEKVFLECVQDMDHENMFWYRQDPGLGLRLIYFSYDVKMKEKGDIPEGYSVSREKKERFSLILESASTNQTSMYLCASSFGGTSGNTIYFGEGSWLTVV.

The chain couples TRBV29-1 to TRBJ1-1; D is possibly TRBD1 (6 bases). The CDR3 consists of 11 residues. CDR1 and CDR2 (germline): SQVTM, ANQGSEA. The V end lost 7 bases, the J end lost 4 bases, and 10 bases lay between the germline ends. The CDR3 region is CSALDSTEAFF. CDR3 DNA sequence: TGCAGCGCCCTGGACAGCACTGAAGCTTTCTTT. Based on the CDR3 plus reference TRBV29-1 and TRBJ1-1, the full variable domain is SAVISQKPSRDICQRGTSLTIQCQVDSQVTMMFWYRQQPGQSLTLIATANQGSEATYESGFVIDKFPISRPNLTFSTLTVSNMSPEDSSIYLCSALDSTEAFFGQGTRLTVV.

Comment on this clonotype: This may come from a read error, since a much larger clone is one base off. The rearrangement links TRBV2 to TRBJ1-6, with no clear D. This CDR3 has 14 amino acids. CDR1 is SNHLY, CDR2 FYNNEI, per germline. CDR3 protein: CASSSGSDNPPLHF. In nucleotides, the CDR3 is TGTGCCAGCAGTTCGGGGTCAGATAATCCACCCCTCCACTTT.

V usage is TRBV15 and J usage is TRBJ1-5; 8 positions agree with TRBD1. The germline V gene has CDR1 LNHNV and CDR2 YYDKDF (reference sequence). The CDR3 is 16 residues long. V lost 0 bases, J lost 7 bases, and 8 bases stayed unmatched. CDR3 in amino acids: CATSRDRTGTRQPQHF. In DNA, the CDR3 is TGTGCCACCAGCAGAGATCGGACAGGGACTCGCCAGCCCCAGCATTTT. Complete variable domain (other parts from reference TRBV15 and TRBJ1-5): DAMVIQNPRYQVTQFGKPVTLSCSQTLNHNVMYWYQQKSSQAPKLLFHYYDKDFNNEADTPDNFQSRRPNTSFCFLDIRSPGLGDTAMYLCATSRDRTGTRQPQHFGDGTRLSIL.

The table lists this clonotype with a count of one. This chain joins TRBV7-2 and TRBJ1-2, with 9 nucleotides matching TRBD1. Trimming removed 3 bases from V and 6 bases from J; junction bases left unmatched: 8. Germline CDR1 and CDR2: SGHTA and FQGNSA. CDR3 length: 15 amino acids. The CDR3 DNA follows: TGTGCCAGCAGCTTCAGGGACAGGGTGCTAAATGGCTACACCTTC. Protein: CASSFRDRVLNGYTF.

This clonotype was detected ten times or more. This rearrangement joins TRBV28 to TRBJ1-5, with D tentatively TRBD1 (6 bases). The V and J ends lost 7 bases and 0 bases respectively, with 16 bases between them. The CDR3 has 16 amino acids. Per germline, CDR1 MDHEN and CDR2 SYDVKM. The CDR3 bases are TGTGCCAGCACCGTAACGGGGGCGGGTAGCAATCAGCCCCAGCATTTT. Translating it yields CASTVTGAGSNQPQHF.